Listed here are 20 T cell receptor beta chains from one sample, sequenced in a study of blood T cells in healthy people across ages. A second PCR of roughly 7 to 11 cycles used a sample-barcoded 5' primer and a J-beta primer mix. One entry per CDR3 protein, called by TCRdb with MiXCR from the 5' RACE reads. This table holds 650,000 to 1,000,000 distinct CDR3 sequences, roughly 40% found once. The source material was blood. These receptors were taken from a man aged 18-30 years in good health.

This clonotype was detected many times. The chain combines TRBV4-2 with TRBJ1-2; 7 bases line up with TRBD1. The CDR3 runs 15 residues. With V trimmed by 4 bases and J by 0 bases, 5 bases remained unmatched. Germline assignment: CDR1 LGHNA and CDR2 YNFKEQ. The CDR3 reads CASSPRGPANYGYTF. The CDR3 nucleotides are TGTGCCAGCAGCCCAAGGGGGCCAGCTAACTATGGCTACACCTTC.

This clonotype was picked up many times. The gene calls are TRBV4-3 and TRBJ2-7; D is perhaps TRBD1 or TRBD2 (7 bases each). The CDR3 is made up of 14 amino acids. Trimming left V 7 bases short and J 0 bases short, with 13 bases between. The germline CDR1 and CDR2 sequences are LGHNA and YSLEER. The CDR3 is CASNSGDSSYEQYF. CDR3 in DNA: TGCGCCAGCAACAGCGGGGACAGCTCCTACGAGCAGTACTTC.

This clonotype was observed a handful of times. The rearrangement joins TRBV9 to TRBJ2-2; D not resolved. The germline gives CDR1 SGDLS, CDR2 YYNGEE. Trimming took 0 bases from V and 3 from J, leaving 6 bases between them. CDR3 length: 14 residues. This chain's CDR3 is CASSVDLYTGELFF. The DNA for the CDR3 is TGTGCCAGCAGCGTAGACCTTTACACCGGGGAGCTGTTTTTT. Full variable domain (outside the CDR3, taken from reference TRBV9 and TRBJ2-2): DSGVTQTPKHLITATGQRVTLRCSPRSGDLSVYWYQQSLDQGLQFLIQYYNGEERAKGNILERFSAQQFPDLHSELNLSSLELGDSALYFCASSVDLYTGELFFGEGSRLTVL.

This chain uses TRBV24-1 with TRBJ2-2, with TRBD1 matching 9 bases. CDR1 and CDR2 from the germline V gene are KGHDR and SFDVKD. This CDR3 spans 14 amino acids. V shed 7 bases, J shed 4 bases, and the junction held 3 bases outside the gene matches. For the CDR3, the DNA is TGTGCCACCAGGGACAGGGGAGGCACCGGGGAGCTGTTTTTT. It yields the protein CATRDRGGTGELFF.

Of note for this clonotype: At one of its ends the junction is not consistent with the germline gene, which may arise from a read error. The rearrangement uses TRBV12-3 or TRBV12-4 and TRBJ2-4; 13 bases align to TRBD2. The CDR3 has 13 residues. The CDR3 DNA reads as TGTGCCACTACTAGCGGGGGGGCATACATTCAATACTTC. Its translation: CATTSGGAYIQYF.

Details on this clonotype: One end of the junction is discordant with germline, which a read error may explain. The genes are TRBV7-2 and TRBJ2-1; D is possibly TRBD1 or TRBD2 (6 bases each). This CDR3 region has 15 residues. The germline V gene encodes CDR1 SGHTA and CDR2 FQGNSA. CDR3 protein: CASSYGGSSDNEQFF. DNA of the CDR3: TGTGCCAGCAGCTACGGGGGCAGCTCCGACAATGAGCAGTTCTTC.

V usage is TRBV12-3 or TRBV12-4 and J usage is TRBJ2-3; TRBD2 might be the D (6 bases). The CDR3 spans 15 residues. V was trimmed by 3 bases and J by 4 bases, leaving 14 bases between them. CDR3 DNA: TGTGCCAGCAGTTTGACAGACGCTAGCGCAGATACGCAGTATTTT. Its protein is CASSLTDASADTQYF.

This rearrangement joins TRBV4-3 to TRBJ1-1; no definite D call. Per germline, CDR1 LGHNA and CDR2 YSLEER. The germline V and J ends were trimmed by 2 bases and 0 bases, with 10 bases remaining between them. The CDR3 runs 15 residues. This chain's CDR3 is CASSQNFRVNTEAFF. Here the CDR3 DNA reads TGCGCCAGCAGCCAAAATTTCAGAGTGAACACTGAAGCTTTCTTT.

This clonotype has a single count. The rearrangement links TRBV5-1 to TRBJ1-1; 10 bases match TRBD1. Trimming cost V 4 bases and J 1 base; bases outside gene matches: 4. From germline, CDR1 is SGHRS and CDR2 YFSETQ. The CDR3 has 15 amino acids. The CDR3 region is CASSATGGENTEAFF. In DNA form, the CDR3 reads TGCGCCAGCAGCGCGACAGGGGGCGAGAACACTGAAGCTTTCTTT. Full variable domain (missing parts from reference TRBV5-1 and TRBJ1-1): KAGVTQTPRYLIKTRGQQVTLSCSPISGHRSVSWYQQTPGQGLQFLFEYFSETQRNKGNFPGRFSGRQFSNSRSEMNVSTLELGDSALYLCASSATGGENTEAFFGQGTRLTVV.

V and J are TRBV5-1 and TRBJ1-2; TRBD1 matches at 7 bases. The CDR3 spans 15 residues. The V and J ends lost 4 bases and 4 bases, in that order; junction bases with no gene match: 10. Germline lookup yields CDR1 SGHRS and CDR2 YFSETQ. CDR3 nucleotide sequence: TGCGCCAGCAGCGGGGGGACAGTCTATAGCTATGGCTACACCTTC. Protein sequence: CASSGGTVYSYGYTF.

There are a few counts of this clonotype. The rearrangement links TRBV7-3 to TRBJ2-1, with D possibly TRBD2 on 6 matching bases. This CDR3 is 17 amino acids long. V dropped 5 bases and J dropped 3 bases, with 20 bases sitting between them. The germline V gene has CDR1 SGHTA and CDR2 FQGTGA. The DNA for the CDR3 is TGTGCCAGCAGCCCACGACCCCGGGGTAGCGGCTACAATGAGCAGTTCTTC. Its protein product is CASSPRPRGSGYNEQFF.

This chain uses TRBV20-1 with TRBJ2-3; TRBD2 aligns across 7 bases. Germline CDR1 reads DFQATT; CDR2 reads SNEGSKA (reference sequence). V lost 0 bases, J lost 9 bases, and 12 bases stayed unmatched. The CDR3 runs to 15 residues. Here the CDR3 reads CSARDRERGSWTQYF. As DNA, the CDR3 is TGCAGTGCTAGAGATCGGGAGCGGGGATCATGGACGCAGTATTTT.

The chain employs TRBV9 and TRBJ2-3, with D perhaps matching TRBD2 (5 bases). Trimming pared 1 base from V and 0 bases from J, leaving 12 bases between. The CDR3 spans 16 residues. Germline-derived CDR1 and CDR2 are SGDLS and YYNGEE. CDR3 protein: CASSVRRDPSTDTQYF. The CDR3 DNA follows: TGTGCCAGCAGCGTACGCCGGGATCCAAGCACAGATACGCAGTATTTT.

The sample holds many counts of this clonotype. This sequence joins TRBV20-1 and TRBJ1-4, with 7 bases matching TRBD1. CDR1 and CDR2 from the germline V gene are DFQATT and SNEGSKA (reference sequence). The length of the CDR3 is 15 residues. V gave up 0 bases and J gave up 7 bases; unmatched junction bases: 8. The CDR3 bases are TGCAGTGCTAGAGATCCCGCCAGGGGGAGTGAAAAACTGTTTTTT. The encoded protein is CSARDPARGSEKLFF.

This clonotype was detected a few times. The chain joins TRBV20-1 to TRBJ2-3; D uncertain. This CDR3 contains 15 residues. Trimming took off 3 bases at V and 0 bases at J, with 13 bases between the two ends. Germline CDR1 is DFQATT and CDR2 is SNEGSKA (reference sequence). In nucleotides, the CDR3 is TGCAGTGCTAGTGGCCCCCTCGGGAGCACAGATACGCAGTATTTT. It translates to CSASGPLGSTDTQYF.

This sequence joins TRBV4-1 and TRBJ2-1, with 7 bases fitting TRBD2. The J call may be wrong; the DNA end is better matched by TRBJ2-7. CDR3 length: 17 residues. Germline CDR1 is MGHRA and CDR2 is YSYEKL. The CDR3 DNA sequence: TGCGCCAGCAGCCAGAGGGGAGCGGGGCCACCCTACAATGAGCAGTACTTC. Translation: CASSQRGAGPPYNEQYF.

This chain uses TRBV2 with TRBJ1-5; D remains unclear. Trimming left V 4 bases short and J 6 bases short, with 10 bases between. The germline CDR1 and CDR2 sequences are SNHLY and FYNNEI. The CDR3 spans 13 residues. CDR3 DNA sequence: TGTGCCAGCAGTGGGGGAGTTGGTCAGCCCCAGCATTTT. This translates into CASSGGVGQPQHF.

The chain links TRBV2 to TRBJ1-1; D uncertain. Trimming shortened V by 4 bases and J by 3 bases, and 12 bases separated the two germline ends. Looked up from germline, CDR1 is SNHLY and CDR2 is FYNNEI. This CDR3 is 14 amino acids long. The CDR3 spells CASSVSPRDTEAFF. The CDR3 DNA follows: TGTGCCAGCAGTGTGAGTCCTAGGGACACTGAAGCTTTCTTT.

CDR3 sequence reads: CASSTRPIQGKRNTEAFF. The DNA for the CDR3 is TGTGCCAGCAGCACCAGGCCGATACAGGGAAAACGGAACACTGAAGCTTTCTTT. This chain uses TRBV21-1 with TRBJ1-1; the listed D gene, TRBD1, was not tested against the DNA. TRBV21-1 counts as a pseudogene. The CDR3 runs 18 residues.

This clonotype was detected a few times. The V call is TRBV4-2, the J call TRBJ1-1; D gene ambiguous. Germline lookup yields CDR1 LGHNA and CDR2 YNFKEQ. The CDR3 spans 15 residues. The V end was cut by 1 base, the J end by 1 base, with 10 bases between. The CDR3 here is CASSQGEFANTEAFF. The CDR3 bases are TGTGCCAGCAGCCAAGGAGAATTTGCGAACACTGAAGCTTTCTTT.